The 30 T cell receptor beta chains listed next were all sequenced from one sample in a study of T cell responses to AZD1222 COVID-19 vaccine. Using immunoSEQ multiplex PCR, the repertoire was profiled, and TCRdb retains in-frame clones only, with some absent. The sample records around 220,000 clones, roughly 94% being singletons. Here the sequenced sample was peripheral blood, taken 28 days after the second dose of the MenACWY control vaccine. The source is an adult who received the MenACWY meningococcal vaccine as a control.

The V gene is TRBV27, the J gene TRBJ2-6; D call uncertain. Germline CDR1 reads MNHEY; CDR2 reads SMNVEV (reference sequence). With 6 bases removed from V and 0 bases from J, the gap between germline ends came to 0 bases. This CDR3 has 12 residues. The CDR3 sequence: CASSSGANVLTF. The CDR3 DNA is TGTGCCAGCAGCTCTGGGGCCAACGTCCTGACTTTC.

V gene TRBV7-9 combines with J gene TRBJ1-4, with 10 nucleotides matching TRBD1. The V segment lost 0 bases and the J segment 8 bases; nucleotides outside the gene matches: 3. CDR3 length equals 15 residues. The germline gives CDR1 SEHNR, CDR2 FQNEAQ (reference sequence). The CDR3 spells CASSLAGQGPEKLFF. CDR3 DNA: TGTGCCAGCAGCTTAGCGGGACAGGGGCCCGAAAAACTGTTTTTT.

The chain joins TRBV10-3 to TRBJ2-1; TRBD2 aligns across 11 bases. The CDR3 consists of 18 residues. Germline CDR1 ENHRY, CDR2 SYGVKD. V was clipped by 0 bases and J by 2 bases; unmatched bases: 6. The CDR3 DNA sequence: TGTGCCATCAGTGAGTCCTTGGGTAGCGGGGGGGCCTACAATGAGCAGTTCTTC. It is translated as CAISESLGSGGAYNEQFF.

The V and J genes are TRBV3-1 (or the pseudogene TRBV3-2) and TRBJ2-2; 9 nucleotides agree with TRBD1. The trim removed 0 bases at V and 7 bases at J, leaving 6 bases unmatched. Germline loops: CDR1 LGHDT, CDR2 YNNKEL (reference sequence). The CDR3 covers 16 residues. CDR3 nucleotide sequence: TGTGCCAGCAGCCAAGATAGACAGGGGGGAAGCGGGGAGCTGTTTTTT. Translated: CASSQDRQGGSGELFF.

The chain couples TRBV12-3 or TRBV12-4 to TRBJ1-1; D gene unclear. Trimming removed 3 bases from V and 2 bases from J, with 7 bases in between. CDR3 length: 13 amino acids. In DNA form, the CDR3 reads TGTGCCAGCAGTTTCCGAGCAAACACTGAAGCTTTCTTT. Translation gives CASSFRANTEAFF.

The chain recombines TRBV5-6 with TRBJ1-1; TRBD1 might be the D (6 bases). Germline CDR1 is SGHDT and CDR2 is YYEEEE. V was clipped by 1 base and J by 10 bases, with 17 bases between them. The length of the CDR3 is 14 residues. Here the CDR3 reads CASSLLQGDRRAFF. CDR3 bases: TGTGCCAGCAGCTTGTTACAGGGTGATCGGAGAGCTTTCTTT.

This clone has a single count. The gene calls are TRBV19 and TRBJ1-3, with 8 bases identical to TRBD1. CDR3 length: 14 residues. Trimming at V came to 6 bases and at J to 2 bases, leaving 3 bases not matched to a gene. Per germline, CDR1 LNHDA and CDR2 SQIVND (reference sequence). The CDR3 loop is CASRRQGPGNTIYF. CDR3 coding DNA: TGTGCCAGTAGACGACAGGGGCCTGGAAACACCATATATTTT.

In nucleotides, the CDR3 is TGTGCCAGCAGCTCCGAGGGATCGGCATTCGGGGAGCTGTTTTTT. It yields the protein CASSSEGSAFGELFF. The chain employs TRBV9 and TRBJ2-2; D is possibly TRBD2 (5 bases). Per germline, CDR1 SGDLS and CDR2 YYNGEE. The CDR3 runs to 15 residues. The germline V and J ends were trimmed by 4 bases and 7 bases, with 17 bases remaining between them.

This chain joins TRBV24-1 and TRBJ2-3; D uncertain. V was clipped by 10 bases and J by 3 bases, with 10 bases between them. CDR3 size: 12 residues. Looked up from germline, CDR1 is KGHDR and CDR2 is SFDVKD. CDR3: CATSLDTDTQYF. The CDR3 DNA is TGTGCCACTTCACTGGATACAGATACGCAGTATTTT.

This sequence joins TRBV28 and TRBJ1-2; 9 bases are a match to TRBD1. The CDR3 sequence is 13 residues long. Germline CDR1 and CDR2: MDHEN and SYDVKM. J was trimmed by 4 bases and V by 6 bases; bases with no gene match: 3. The CDR3 coding sequence is TGTGCCAGCAGGTGGACAGGGGTCTATGGCTACACCTTC. Its translation: CASRWTGVYGYTF.

The chain recombines TRBV7-3 with TRBJ2-1, with D perhaps TRBD2 (6 bases). V gave up 3 bases and J gave up 4 bases, with 16 bases separating them. Per the germline V gene, CDR1 is SGHTA and CDR2 is FQGTGA. This CDR3 contains 16 residues. CDR3 loop: CASSLEGHGPYNEQFF. As DNA, the CDR3 is TGTGCCAGCAGCTTGGAGGGGCACGGACCGTACAATGAGCAGTTCTTC.

The chain uses TRBV29-1 and TRBJ1-2; a weak D match, TRBD1 (6 bases). Looked up from germline, CDR1 is SQVTM and CDR2 is ANQGSEA. The CDR3 consists of 15 residues. Trimming left V 6 bases short and J 0 bases short, with 17 bases between. CDR3 amino acids: CSVVVGQKANYGYTF. For the CDR3, the DNA is TGCAGCGTGGTGGTTGGACAGAAAGCTAACTATGGCTACACCTTC.

The CDR3 coding sequence is TGTGCCAGCAGCCTGGGGACAGGGGATGGTACTGAAGCTTTCTTT. It specifies CASSLGTGDGTEAFF. This chain connects TRBV7-8 to TRBJ1-1; TRBD1 matches at 10 bases. This CDR3 comprises 15 residues. V shed 5 bases, J shed 5 bases, and the junction held 8 bases outside the gene matches. Germline CDR1 and CDR2: SGHVS and FQNEAQ.

The CDR3 sequence: CASNRPYRNQPQHF. DNA of the CDR3: TGTGCCAGCAACCGCCCCTACAGAAATCAGCCCCAGCATTTT. The chain couples TRBV28 to TRBJ1-5; no reliable D call. V dropped 7 bases and J dropped 4 bases, with 14 bases sitting between them. The CDR3 totals 14 residues. Germline CDR1 and CDR2: MDHEN and SYDVKM.

In its sample, this clone was seen once. This chain's CDR3 is CASSSDRVGISGNTIYF. The CDR3 nucleotides are TGTGCCAGCAGCTCGGACAGGGTTGGGATCTCTGGAAACACCATATATTTT. The V gene is TRBV7-8, the J gene TRBJ1-3; 8 bases align to TRBD1. V trimming: 4 bases; J trimming: 0 bases; junction bases outside the gene matches: 8. The CDR3 is made up of 17 amino acids. The germline V gene has CDR1 SGHVS and CDR2 FQNEAQ. Full variable domain (missing parts from reference TRBV7-8 and TRBJ1-3): GAGVSQSPRYKVAKRGQDVALRCDPISGHVSLFWYQQALGQGPEFLTYFQNEAQLDKSGLPSDRFFAERPEGSVSTLKIQRTQQEDSAVYLCASSSDRVGISGNTIYFGEGSWLTVV.

The CDR3, as DNA: TGTGCCAGCAGTGAGCGGTTAGGGACAGGGCTGGTTTTTCTCTCCGAGCAGTACTTC. Its protein product is CASSERLGTGLVFLSEQYF. This rearrangement joins TRBV6-1 to TRBJ2-7; 9 nucleotides agree with TRBD1. The CDR3 covers 19 residues. V shed 3 bases, J shed 6 bases, and the junction held 21 bases outside the gene matches. The V gene's germline CDR1 is MNHNS and CDR2 SASEGT.

CDR3 coding DNA: TGTGCCAGCTCACGTCTAGGCGACAGAAGGACCACTGAAGCTTTCTTT. Translated, it gives CASSRLGDRRTTEAFF. The chain links TRBV18 to TRBJ1-1; D is possibly TRBD1 (5 bases). V gave up 4 bases and J gave up 4 bases, with 19 bases separating them. Germline-derived CDR1 and CDR2 are KGHSH and LQKENI. This CDR3 is built from 16 residues.

The chain recombines TRBV7-2 with TRBJ2-1, with 10 bases matching TRBD2. V shed 5 bases and J 0 bases; nucleotides not matched to a gene: 7. Germline CDR1 SGHTA, CDR2 FQGNSA. The CDR3 totals 17 residues. CDR3 residues: CASSATSGAVSYNEQFF. CDR3 DNA sequence: TGTGCCAGCAGCGCAACTAGCGGGGCCGTCTCCTACAATGAGCAGTTCTTC.

V usage is TRBV2 and J usage is TRBJ2-7, with 13 positions matching TRBD2. Germline V gene lookup returns CDR1 SNHLY and CDR2 FYNNEI. The CDR3 is made up of 14 amino acids. After removal of 10 bases from V and 4 bases from J, the junction contained 7 bases not matched to a gene. CDR3 in amino acids: CATAGLAGSYEQYF. As DNA, the CDR3 is TGTGCCACCGCGGGACTAGCGGGGTCATACGAGCAGTACTTC.

The J gene is TRBJ1-1, the V gene TRBV7-6, with D tentatively TRBD1 (6 bases). The CDR3 is 14 residues long. The germline V and J ends were trimmed by 5 bases and 2 bases, with 12 bases remaining between them. Per the germline V gene, CDR1 is SGHVS and CDR2 is FNYEAQ. CDR3 region: CASSAGQANTEAFF. The CDR3 bases are TGTGCCAGCAGCGCGGGACAAGCCAACACTGAAGCTTTCTTT.

This chain connects TRBV28 to TRBJ2-7; D assignment may be TRBD1 or TRBD2 (5 bases each). Germline V lookup: CDR1 MDHEN, CDR2 SYDVKM. V lost 6 bases to trimming and J lost 4 bases, with 19 bases between them. CDR3 length: 15 amino acids. Here the CDR3 reads CASRRNTGLTYEQYF. The CDR3 coding sequence is TGTGCCAGCAGAAGAAATACGGGGCTTACTTACGAGCAGTACTTC. The variable domain in full, with the rest retrieved from reference TRBV28 and TRBJ2-7, is DVKVTQSSRYLVKRTGEKVFLECVQDMDHENMFWYRQDPGLGLRLIYFSYDVKMKEKGDIPEGYSVSREKKERFSLILESASTNQTSMYLCASRRNTGLTYEQYFGPGTRLTVT.

The chain recombines TRBV27 with TRBJ1-2, with D possibly matching TRBD1 (5 bases). This CDR3 is 12 amino acids long. V was trimmed by 6 bases and J by 2 bases, leaving 7 bases between them. Germline assignment: CDR1 MNHEY and CDR2 SMNVEV (reference sequence). This CDR3 reads CASRGGNYGYTF. The CDR3 nucleotides read TGTGCCAGCAGGGGGGGAAACTATGGCTACACCTTC.

The V and J genes are TRBV27 and TRBJ1-6; TRBD1 matches 12 bases. Unmatched junction bases numbered 8, after V lost 5 bases and J lost 0 bases. Germline assignment: CDR1 MNHEY and CDR2 SMNVEV (reference sequence). The CDR3 is 19 amino acids. The CDR3 spells CASSSRDRGRLSYNSPLHF. The CDR3 nucleotides are TGTGCCAGCAGTAGCCGGGACAGGGGGCGCCTCTCCTATAATTCACCCCTCCACTTT.

V usage is TRBV4-3 and J usage is TRBJ2-7; D ambiguous. The CDR3 is made up of 14 amino acids. The ends were cut back, 1 base at V and 3 bases at J, with 10 bases in the middle. The V gene's germline CDR1 is LGHNA and CDR2 YSLEER. The CDR3 DNA is TGCGCCAGCAGCCAAGCCAATACCAACTACGAGCAGTACTTC. Its protein product is CASSQANTNYEQYF.

The rearrangement uses TRBV7-9 and TRBJ1-3, with TRBD1 as a possible D gene (5 bases). The CDR3 has 15 amino acids. V was trimmed by 5 bases and J by 0 bases, leaving 11 bases between them. In germline, CDR1 is SEHNR, CDR2 FQNEAQ (reference sequence). The CDR3 coding sequence is TGTGCCAGCAGCAGAGGGGCGGGCTCTGGAAACACCATATATTTT. Its protein is CASSRGAGSGNTIYF.

This chain connects TRBV28 to TRBJ1-4; TRBD1 matches at 8 bases. Germline trimming cut 5 bases from V and 3 bases from J; bases unmatched to any gene: 8. Germline assignment: CDR1 MDHEN and CDR2 SYDVKM. There are 16 residues in the CDR3. The CDR3 nucleotides read TGTGCCAGCAGTACATCGGGACAGGCTTCTAATGAAAAACTGTTTTTT. This codes for CASSTSGQASNEKLFF. The full variable domain, with the rest looked up from reference TRBV28 and TRBJ1-4, is DVKVTQSSRYLVKRTGEKVFLECVQDMDHENMFWYRQDPGLGLRLIYFSYDVKMKEKGDIPEGYSVSREKKERFSLILESASTNQTSMYLCASSTSGQASNEKLFFGSGTQLSVL.

This clone was seen a single time. The V gene is TRBV19, the J gene TRBJ2-7; the match to TRBD1 covers 7 bases. The CDR3 has 17 residues. CDR1 and CDR2 (germline): LNHDA, SQIVND (reference sequence). The ends lost 4 bases at V and 2 bases at J; junction bases unmatched: 14. The CDR3 reads CASSKSGTAVSAYEQYF. The CDR3, as DNA: TGTGCCAGTAGTAAGTCGGGGACAGCGGTATCAGCCTACGAGCAGTACTTC.

The chain employs TRBV6-5 and TRBJ2-2, with a tentative D call TRBD1 (7 bases). The CDR3 runs 13 residues. Germline V gene sequence: CDR1 MNHEY, CDR2 SVGAGI. CDR3 DNA sequence: TGTGCAACCAGGGGGGCCGTCACCGGGGAGCTGTTTTTT. Protein sequence: CATRGAVTGELFF.

The rearrangement joins TRBV7-2 to TRBJ2-7; 10 bases are a match to TRBD2. CDR3 length: 15 amino acids. Trimming took 1 base from V and 6 from J; bases not matched to a gene: 6. Germline V CDR1 and CDR2: SGHTA, FQGNSA. Written as DNA, the CDR3 is TGTGCCAGCAGCTTAGTAGCGGGAGGTCTATTCGAGCAGTACTTC. Its protein product is CASSLVAGGLFEQYF.

The chain recombines TRBV6-2 or TRBV6-3 with TRBJ2-7; D is unresolved. The CDR3 extends over 13 amino acids. Germline V CDR1 and CDR2: MNHEY, SVGEGT. The V end was cut by 3 bases, the J end by 3 bases, with 9 bases between. The CDR3 DNA reads TGTGCCAGCAGTTATTTTCTGGGCTACGAGCAGTACTTC. Translation gives CASSYFLGYEQYF.